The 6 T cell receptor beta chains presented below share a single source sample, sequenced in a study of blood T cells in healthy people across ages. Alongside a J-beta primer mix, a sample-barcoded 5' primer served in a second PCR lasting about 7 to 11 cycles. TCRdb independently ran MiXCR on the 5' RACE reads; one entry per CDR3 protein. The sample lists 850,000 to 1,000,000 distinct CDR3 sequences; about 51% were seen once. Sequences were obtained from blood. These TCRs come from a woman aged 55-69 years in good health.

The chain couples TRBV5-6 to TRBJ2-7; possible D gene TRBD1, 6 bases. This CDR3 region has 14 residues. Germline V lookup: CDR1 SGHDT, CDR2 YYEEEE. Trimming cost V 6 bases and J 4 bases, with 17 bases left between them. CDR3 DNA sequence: TGTGCCAGCAACCTCGGACCCGGGACATACGAGCAGTACTTC. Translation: CASNLGPGTYEQYF.

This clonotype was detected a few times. DNA for the CDR3: TGTGCCATCAGTGAGTCGCTCCTGGCGGACAGGGCCTACACCTTC. It specifies CAISESLLADRAYTF. This chain links TRBV10-3 with TRBJ1-2; 8 bases are a match to TRBD1. The ends lost 0 bases at V and 10 bases at J; junction bases unmatched: 10. The germline V gene encodes CDR1 ENHRY and CDR2 SYGVKD. This CDR3 is 15 amino acids long.

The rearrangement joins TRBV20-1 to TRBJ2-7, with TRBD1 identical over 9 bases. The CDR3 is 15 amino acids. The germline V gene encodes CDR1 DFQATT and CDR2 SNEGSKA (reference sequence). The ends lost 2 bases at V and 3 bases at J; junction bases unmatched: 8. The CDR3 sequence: CSARRSRTGDYEQYF. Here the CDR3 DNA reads TGCAGTGCTAGAAGGTCGCGGACAGGGGACTACGAGCAGTACTTC.

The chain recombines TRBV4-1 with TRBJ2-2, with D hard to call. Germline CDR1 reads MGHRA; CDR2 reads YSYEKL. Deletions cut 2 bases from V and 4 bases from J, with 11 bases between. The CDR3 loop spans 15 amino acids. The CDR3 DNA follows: TGCGCCAGCAGCCAAAGATCGTGGGGCACCGGGGAGCTGTTTTTT. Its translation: CASSQRSWGTGELFF.

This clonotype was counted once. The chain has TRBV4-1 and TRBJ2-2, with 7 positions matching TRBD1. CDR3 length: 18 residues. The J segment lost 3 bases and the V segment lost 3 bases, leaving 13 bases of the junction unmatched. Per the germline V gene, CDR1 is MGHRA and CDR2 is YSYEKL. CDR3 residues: CASSHPLITGADTGELFF. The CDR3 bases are TGCGCCAGCAGCCACCCGTTAATAACAGGGGCGGACACCGGGGAGCTGTTTTTT.

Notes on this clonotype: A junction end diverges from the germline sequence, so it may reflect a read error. CDR3: CASSQKSTYTQYF. DNA of the CDR3: TGTGCCAGCAGCCAAAAAAGCACATATACGCAGTATTTT. V usage is TRBV3-1 and J usage is TRBJ2-3; D unresolved. Germline CDR1 and CDR2: LGHDT and YNNKEL (reference sequence). This CDR3 region has 13 residues.